The rows below give T cell receptor beta chains drawn from one sample of a study of blood T cell repertoires in COVID-19. Only in-frame clones appear in the TCRdb table, and some are missing; sequencing was by immunoSEQ multiplex PCR. The sample records around 160,000 clones, 80% being singletons. The sequenced sample consisted of PBMCs or T cells enriched from blood (not recorded which). The receptors come from a man aged 40-55 years who had recovered from COVID-19. Both conserved end residues are part of each CDR3. A D gene is named only where the DNA matches it firmly. The listing skips clone size in some rows; elsewhere it reads once, few, many or a size class.

cdr3_nt cdr3_aa clone_size v_call d_call j_call
TGTGCCAGCGGAGGCGCCTTAGGACAGGGGTATGGCTACACCTTC CASGGALGQGYGYTF NA TRBV19 TRBD1 TRBJ1-2
TGTGTCAGAAGCTCAATTTCGCCACAGGGGGCCAGGGGGAATGAGCAGTTCTTC CVRSSISPQGARGNEQFF NA TRBV7-5 NA TRBJ2-1
TGTGCCAGCAGTTCCTTGGCGGGGCGGAATTCACCCCTCCACTTT CASSSLAGRNSPLHF few TRBV27 NA TRBJ1-6
TGTGCCAGCAGCTTTTTGGGGCCCTCCTACGAGCAGTACTTC CASSFLGPSYEQYF NA TRBV5-4 NA TRBJ2-7
TGTGCCAGCAGCCAAGACGGCAACAGGGGAATTTCACCCCTCCACTTT CASSQDGNRGISPLHF NA TRBV4-2 TRBD1 TRBJ1-6
TGTGCCAGTAGCATTTTAACTACAGGGGGAGATACGCAGTATTTT CASSILTTGGDTQYF NA TRBV19 TRBD1 TRBJ2-3
TGTGCCATCAGCCTGACAGTGAACACTGAAGCTTTCTTT CAISLTVNTEAFF NA TRBV10-3 NA TRBJ1-1
TGTGCCAGTGTGGCAGGGGGAGATGGCTACACCTTC CASVAGGDGYTF NA TRBV19 TRBD1 TRBJ1-2
TGTGCCAGCAGCTCTCCTGTCCGCAATGAGCAGTTCTTC CASSSPVRNEQFF NA TRBV7-2 NA TRBJ2-1
TGTGCCAGCTCACGAGACAGTCTCTACGAGCAGTACTTC CASSRDSLYEQYF few TRBV18 NA TRBJ2-7
TGTGCCAGTAGTATGCAACAGGGTGCCCCAATCTATGGCTACACCTTC CASSMQQGAPIYGYTF NA TRBV19 NA TRBJ1-2
TGTGCCAGCAGCCAGGGACAGACCTATGGCTACACCTTC CASSQGQTYGYTF NA TRBV7-3 TRBD1 TRBJ1-2
TGTGCCAGCAGCAAGGGGGGCAATCAGCCCCAGCATTTT CASSKGGNQPQHF NA TRBV7-6 NA TRBJ1-5
TGTGCCATCAGTCATCCTAGCGGGGATAAAGGAAATGAGCAGTTCTTC CAISHPSGDKGNEQFF NA TRBV10-3 TRBD2 TRBJ2-1
TGTGCCAGCAGCGTAGGTAGCCTTCCCCTCCACTTT CASSVGSLPLHF NA TRBV9 NA TRBJ1-6
TGTGCCAGCAGCTTAGGTCCTAGCGGGGGGCTTGGGACCCAGTACTTC CASSLGPSGGLGTQYF NA TRBV7-2 TRBD2 TRBJ2-5
TGTGCCAGCAGCGTAGTCGACAGAAGTAATTCACCCCTCCACTTT CASSVVDRSNSPLHF NA TRBV9 NA TRBJ1-6
TGTGCCAGCACCCGAATAGCGGGGGTGCCCAATGAGCAGTTCTTC CASTRIAGVPNEQFF NA TRBV7-2 TRBD2 TRBJ2-1
TGTGCCAGCAGCGTAGCCAAGAGCTCCTATAATTCACCCCTCCACTTT CASSVAKSSYNSPLHF NA TRBV9 NA TRBJ1-6
TGTGCCAGCAGCTTAGTGAGGGATTCAGGTGGCTACACCTTC CASSLVRDSGGYTF once TRBV7-9 NA TRBJ1-2
TGTGCCAGCAGTTACGTAAGGGCCGGAGGGGAGACCCAGTACTTC CASSYVRAGGETQYF NA TRBV6-5 NA TRBJ2-5
TGTGCCAGCAGTGGGGGGGTTTCAGGAAACACCATATATTTT CASSGGVSGNTIYF NA TRBV2 NA TRBJ1-3